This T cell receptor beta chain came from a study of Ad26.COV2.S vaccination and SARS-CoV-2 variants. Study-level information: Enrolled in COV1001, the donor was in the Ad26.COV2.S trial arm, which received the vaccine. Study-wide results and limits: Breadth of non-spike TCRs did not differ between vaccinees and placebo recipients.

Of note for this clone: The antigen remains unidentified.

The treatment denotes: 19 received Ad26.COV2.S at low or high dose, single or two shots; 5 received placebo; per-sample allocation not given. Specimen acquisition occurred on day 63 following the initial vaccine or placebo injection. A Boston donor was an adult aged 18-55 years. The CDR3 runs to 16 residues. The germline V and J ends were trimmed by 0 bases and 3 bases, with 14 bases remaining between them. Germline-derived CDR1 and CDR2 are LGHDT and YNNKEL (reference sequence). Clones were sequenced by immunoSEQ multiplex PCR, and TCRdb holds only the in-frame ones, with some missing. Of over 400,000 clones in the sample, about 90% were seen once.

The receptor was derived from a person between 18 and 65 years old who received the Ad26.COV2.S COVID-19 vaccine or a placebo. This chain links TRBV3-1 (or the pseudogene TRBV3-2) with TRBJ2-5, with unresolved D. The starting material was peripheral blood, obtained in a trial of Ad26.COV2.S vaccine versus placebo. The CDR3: CASSQDPAGGEETQYF. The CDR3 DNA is TGTGCCAGCAGCCAAGATCCGGCAGGTGGGGAAGAGACCCAGTACTTC.